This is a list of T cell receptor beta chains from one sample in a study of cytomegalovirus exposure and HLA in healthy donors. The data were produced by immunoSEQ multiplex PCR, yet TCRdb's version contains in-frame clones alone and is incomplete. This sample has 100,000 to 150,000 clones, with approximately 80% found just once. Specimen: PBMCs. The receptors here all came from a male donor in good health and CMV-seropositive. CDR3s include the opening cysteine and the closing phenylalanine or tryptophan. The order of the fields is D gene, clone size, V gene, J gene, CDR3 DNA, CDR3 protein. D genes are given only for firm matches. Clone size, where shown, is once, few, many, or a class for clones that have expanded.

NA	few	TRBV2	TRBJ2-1	TGTGCCAGCAGTGGCGGCTACAATGAGCAGTTCTTC	CASSGGYNEQFF
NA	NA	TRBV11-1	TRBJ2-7	TGTGCCAGCAGCCCTTCGGGGGGCAATTCTTTTAGAGAGCAGTACTTC	CASSPSGGNSFREQYF
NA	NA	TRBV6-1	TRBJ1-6	TGTGCCAGCATGGGAGGGTCCTATAATTCACCCCTCCACTTT	CASMGGSYNSPLHF
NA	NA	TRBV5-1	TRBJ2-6	TGCGCCAGCAGCTTGGGACAGGCTCGGGGTGGCCTGACTTTC	CASSLGQARGGLTF
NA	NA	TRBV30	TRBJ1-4	TGTGCCTGGAGTGTACGGTTATCTAATGAAAAACTGTTTTTT	CAWSVRLSNEKLFF
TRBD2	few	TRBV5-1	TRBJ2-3	TGCGCCAGCAGCTTGGAACCTAGCGGGGGGGGCTCTAAGTATTTT	CASSLEPSGGGSKYF
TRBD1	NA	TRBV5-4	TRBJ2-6	TGTGCCAGCAGTCAGGGGGCTGGGGCCAACGGCCTGACTTTC	CASSQGAGANGLTF
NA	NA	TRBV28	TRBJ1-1	TGTGCCAGCAGAGTCATAAGGTCGGGAGGACGCACTGAAGCTTTCTTT	CASRVIRSGGRTEAFF
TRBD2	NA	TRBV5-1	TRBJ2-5	TGCGCCAGCAGCTCTAGCGGATTCCAAGAGACCCAGTACTTC	CASSSSGFQETQYF
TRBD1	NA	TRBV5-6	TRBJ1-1	TGTGCCAGCAGTGGGACAGGGGGCGGGTTGAACACTGAAGCTTTCTTT	CASSGTGGGLNTEAFF
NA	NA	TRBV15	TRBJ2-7	TGTGCCACCAGCAGAGTTGGACACCATACCTACGAGCAGTACTTC	CATSRVGHHTYEQYF
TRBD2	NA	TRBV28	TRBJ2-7	TGTGCCAGCAATTTAGCGGGAGGCCCTTTCTACGAGCAGTACTTC	CASNLAGGPFYEQYF
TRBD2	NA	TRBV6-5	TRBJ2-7	TGTGCCAGCAGAACGGCTAGCGGGAGTTCTTACGAGCAGTACTTC	CASRTASGSSYEQYF
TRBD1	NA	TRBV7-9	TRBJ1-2	TGTGCCGCAAACAGGGGCGGAGGCTACACCTTC	CAANRGGGYTF
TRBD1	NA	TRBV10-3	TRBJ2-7	TGTGCCATCAGTGACCGAGACAGGGAGAGGTACGAGCAGTACTTC	CAISDRDRERYEQYF
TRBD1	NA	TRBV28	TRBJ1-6	TGTGCCAGCAGTTTTCCCCAGGGGGCGAGATCACCCCTCCACTTT	CASSFPQGARSPLHF
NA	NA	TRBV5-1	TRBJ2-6	TGCGCCAGCAGCCACCCGAGGGGGTCCTCTGGGGCCAACGTCCTGACTTTC	CASSHPRGSSGANVLTF
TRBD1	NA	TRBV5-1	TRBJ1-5	TGCGCCAGCAGCGCGGGACAGGGGGCGAATCAGCCCCAGCATTTT	CASSAGQGANQPQHF
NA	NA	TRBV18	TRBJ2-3	TGTGCCAGCTCACCACGGACACAGGGAGTGTACGATACGCAGTATTTT	CASSPRTQGVYDTQYF
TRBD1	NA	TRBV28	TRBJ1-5	TGTGCCAGCAGTGGACAGGGAAATCAGCCCCAGCATTTT	CASSGQGNQPQHF
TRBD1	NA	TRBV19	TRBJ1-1	TGTGCCAGTAGTAGCGGGACAGGGGGACGGAACACTGAAGCTTTCTTT	CASSSGTGGRNTEAFF
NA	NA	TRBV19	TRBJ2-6	TGTGCCAGTAGTATAGATAGGGCCAACGTCCTGACTTTC	CASSIDRANVLTF
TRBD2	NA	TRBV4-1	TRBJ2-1	TGCGCCAGCAGCCAAGATCCGGGGGGGCATTACAATGAGCAGTTCTTC	CASSQDPGGHYNEQFF
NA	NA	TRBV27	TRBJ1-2	TGTGCCAGCAGCCCCGGGAGGTATGGCTACACCTTC	CASSPGRYGYTF
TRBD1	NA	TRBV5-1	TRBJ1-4	TGCGCCAGCAGCCCGGGACAGGAGGGACAACTGTTTTTT	CASSPGQEGQLFF
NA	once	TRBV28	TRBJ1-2	TGTGCCAGCAGTTTCGGGGGTAACTATGGCTACACCTTC	CASSFGGNYGYTF
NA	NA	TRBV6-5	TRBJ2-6	TGTGCCAGCAGATCAAAATCTGGGGCCAACGTCCTGACTTTC	CASRSKSGANVLTF
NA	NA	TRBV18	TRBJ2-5	TGTGCCAGCTCACCCCTAGGGGCAATGGGAGAGACCCAGTACTTC	CASSPLGAMGETQYF
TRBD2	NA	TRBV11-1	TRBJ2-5	TGTGCCAGCAGCTTCCCCGTAGCGGGGCCCTCACAGCAAGAGACCCAGTACTTC	CASSFPVAGPSQQETQYF
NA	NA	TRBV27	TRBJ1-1	TGTGCCAGCAGTGACCTCGGGGTGGCTGAAGCTTTCTTT	CASSDLGVAEAFF
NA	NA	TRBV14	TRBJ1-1	TGTGCCAGCAGCCAAGTGCAGGGCCCAAACACTGAAGCTTTCTTT	CASSQVQGPNTEAFF
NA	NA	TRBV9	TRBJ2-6	TGTGCCAGCAGCGGGTATACTGGGGCCAACGGCCTGACTTTC	CASSGYTGANGLTF
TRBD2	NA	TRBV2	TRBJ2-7	TGTGCCAGCAGTGGTAGGACTAGCGGCGAATACGAGCAGTACTTC	CASSGRTSGEYEQYF
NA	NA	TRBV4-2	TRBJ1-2	TGTGCCAGCAGCCAAGATAATGGCAGGGACTATGGCTACACCTTC	CASSQDNGRDYGYTF
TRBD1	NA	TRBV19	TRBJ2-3	TGTGCCAGTAGTACTGGGACAGAGAGCACAGATACGCAGTATTTT	CASSTGTESTDTQYF
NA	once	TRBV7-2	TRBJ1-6	TGTGCCAGCAGCCATAAACAGGGACCGACACCCCTCCACTTT	CASSHKQGPTPLHF
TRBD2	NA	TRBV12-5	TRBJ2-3	TGTGCTAGTGGTACCACGGGGGGGCGGTCAGATACGCAGTATTTT	CASGTTGGRSDTQYF
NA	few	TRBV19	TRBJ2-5	TGTGCCAGTAGTTCCTTAGGGAGACAAGAGACCCAGTACTTC	CASSSLGRQETQYF
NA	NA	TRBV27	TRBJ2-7	TGTGCCAGCAGTTTCGTGGCGGGGTCCTACGAGCAGTACTTC	CASSFVAGSYEQYF
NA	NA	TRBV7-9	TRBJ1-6	TGTGCCAGCAGCTTAATAGGACAGTATAATTCACCCCTCCACTTT	CASSLIGQYNSPLHF
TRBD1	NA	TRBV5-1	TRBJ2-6	TGCGCCAGCAGCGAGGGACAGGGGGCGCTTGTTGGGGCCAACGTCCTGACTTTC	CASSEGQGALVGANVLTF
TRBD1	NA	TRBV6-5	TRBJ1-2	TGTGCCAGCAGTTGGAGGACAGGGAACTATGGCTACACCTTC	CASSWRTGNYGYTF
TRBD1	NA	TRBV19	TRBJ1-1	TGTGCCAGTAGCCTGGGACAGGACGTATTTGAAGCTTTCTTT	CASSLGQDVFEAFF
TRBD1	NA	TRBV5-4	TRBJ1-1	TGTGCCAGCAGCCGTGGGACAGGACCTGAAGCTTTCTTT	CASSRGTGPEAFF
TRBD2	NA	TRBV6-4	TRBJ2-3	TGTGCCAGCAGTGTCTCGGGAGGAGACACAGATACGCAGTATTTT	CASSVSGGDTDTQYF
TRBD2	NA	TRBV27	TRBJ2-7	TGTGCCAGCAGTCCAGGGACTAGGTGGGAGCAGTACTTC	CASSPGTRWEQYF
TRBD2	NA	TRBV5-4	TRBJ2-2	TGTGCCAGCAGCCCTCTAGCGGGGGCGAGCACCGAGGAGCTGTTTTTT	CASSPLAGASTEELFF
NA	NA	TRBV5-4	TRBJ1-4	TGTGCCAGCAGTACGGGGGGGGCAAGCGAAAAACTGTTTTTT	CASSTGGASEKLFF
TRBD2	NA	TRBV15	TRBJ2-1	TGTGCCACCAGCAGAGATCTAGCGGGAGTGAATGAGCAGTTCTTC	CATSRDLAGVNEQFF
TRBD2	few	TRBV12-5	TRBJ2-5	TGTGCTAGTGGTTCGTACGGTTTGACTAGCGGTCTGGGGGGGACCCAGTACTTC	CASGSYGLTSGLGGTQYF
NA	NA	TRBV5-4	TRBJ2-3	TGTGCCAGCAGCTTTCTACAGCGGGTTGGCGCAGATACGCAGTATTTT	CASSFLQRVGADTQYF
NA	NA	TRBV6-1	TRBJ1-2	TGTGCCTCTGAGCCCCCGGCGGTCTATGGCTACACCTTC	CASEPPAVYGYTF
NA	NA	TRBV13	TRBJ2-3	TGTGCCAGCAGGATGCAGGGATATGGTAGCACAGATACGCAGTATTTT	CASRMQGYGSTDTQYF
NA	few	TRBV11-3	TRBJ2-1	TGTGCCAGCAGCTTAAAGCAGGGCTTTCTTGGTGAGCAGTTCTTC	CASSLKQGFLGEQFF
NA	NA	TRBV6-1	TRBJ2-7	TGTGCCAGCACTCCTGTGCTAGCTCCCTACGAGCAGTACTTC	CASTPVLAPYEQYF